Listed below are T cell receptor beta chains from one sample, sequenced in a study of blood T cell repertoires in COVID-19. TCRdb keeps only in-frame clones here, not all; method: immunoSEQ multiplex PCR. This sample has some 360,000 clones, with around 90% found just once. The sequencing sample was made of peripheral blood. The receptor set was obtained from an older woman with COVID-19, enrolled during active disease. Both conserved end residues are part of each CDR3. A D gene is named only where the DNA matches it firmly. Rows give clone size only sometimes, using once, few, many, or a class for an expanded clone.

TRBV5-4	-	-	TRBJ1-1	TGTGCCAGCAGCTTTTCGGCGGCGGCTGAAGCTTTCTTT	CASSFSAAAEAFF
TRBV19	-	-	TRBJ1-5	TGTGCCAGTAGTACAGGCAGACAGAATCAGCCCCAGCATTTT	CASSTGRQNQPQHF
TRBV28	TRBD1	-	TRBJ1-1	TGTGCCAGCAAAACCGGGCAGGGGGCCCCAAACACTGAAGCTTTCTTT	CASKTGQGAPNTEAFF
TRBV2	-	-	TRBJ2-5	TGTGCCAGCAGCCCGTCAGGAGAGACCCAGTACTTC	CASSPSGETQYF
TRBV7-2	-	once	TRBJ2-5	TGTGCCAGCAGCCCCAGTGGGAGGAGGACCCAGTACTTC	CASSPSGRRTQYF
TRBV27	-	-	TRBJ1-3	TGTGCCAGCAGTTTGAAACTCCCCGGGTTGAACTCTGGAAACACCATATATTTT	CASSLKLPGLNSGNTIYF
TRBV5-1	TRBD1	-	TRBJ1-2	TGCGCCAGCAGCTCGGGACAGGGGGCCGTCTATGGCTACACCTTC	CASSSGQGAVYGYTF
TRBV18	-	-	TRBJ2-5	TGTGCCAGCTCACCACCGTGGCCCCAAGAGACCCAGTACTTC	CASSPPWPQETQYF
TRBV19	-	once	TRBJ1-1	TGTGCCAGTACCCGATTCGGGACTCAAGTTTACACTGAAGCTTTCTTT	CASTRFGTQVYTEAFF
TRBV11-3	-	-	TRBJ2-1	TGTGCCAGCAGCCCGGGCTCCTACAATGAGCAGTTCTTC	CASSPGSYNEQFF
TRBV2	-	-	TRBJ1-2	TGTGCCAGCAGTGAAGCTGGGAGCGGCTACACCTTC	CASSEAGSGYTF
TRBV28	TRBD1	once	TRBJ1-6	TGTGCCAGCAGCCCAGGGGGCGGCACCTATAATTCACCCCTCCACTTT	CASSPGGGTYNSPLHF
TRBV7-3	-	-	TRBJ1-1	TGTGCCAGCAGCTCCTACACTGAAGCTTTCTTT	CASSSYTEAFF
TRBV5-4	-	-	TRBJ2-2	TGTGCCAGCAGCCCCCCGGGAACGAACACCGGGGAGCTGTTTTTT	CASSPPGTNTGELFF
TRBV15	-	once	TRBJ2-7	TGTGCCACCAGCAGAGGTCAGGGCGCCTACGAGCAGTACTTC	CATSRGQGAYEQYF
TRBV27	-	-	TRBJ1-5	TGTGCCAGCACTCCTAGCCTGGGTCAGCCCCAGCATTTT	CASTPSLGQPQHF
TRBV5-1	-	-	TRBJ2-1	TGCGCCAGCAGCATCCAGGGGGGCCCCTACAATGAGCAGTTCTTC	CASSIQGGPYNEQFF
TRBV5-4	TRBD1	once	TRBJ1-2	TGTGCCACGACCGGGACAGGGGAGAATGGCTACACCTTC	CATTGTGENGYTF
TRBV10-3	-	-	TRBJ1-4	TGTGCCATCAATTCAAGAGCAACTAATGAAAAACTGTTTTTT	CAINSRATNEKLFF
TRBV4-1	TRBD2	-	TRBJ2-1	TGCGCCAGCAGCCAAGTGGCTAGCGGGGCCAATGAGCAGTTCTTC	CASSQVASGANEQFF
TRBV4-2	-	-	TRBJ1-2	TGTGCCAGCAGCCAAGGGGGGACACGGGCTAACTATGGCTACACCTTC	CASSQGGTRANYGYTF
TRBV14	-	-	TRBJ2-2	TGTGCCAGCAGCCGCAGGGTTCCCGGGGAGCTGTTTTTT	CASSRRVPGELFF
TRBV5-1	-	once	TRBJ2-5	TGCGCCAGCAGCTTGGCTAGTAGCTTGTACCAAGAGACCCAGTACTTC	CASSLASSLYQETQYF
TRBV5-1	-	-	TRBJ1-3	TGCGCCAGCAGCTTAAGTCAGGGCCGCGGACCTGGAAACACCATATATTTT	CASSLSQGRGPGNTIYF
TRBV29-1	TRBD1	-	TRBJ1-2	TGCAGCACCTTGGGACAGGGTCTGAGTGGCTACACCTTC	CSTLGQGLSGYTF
TRBV19	TRBD1	-	TRBJ2-7	TGTGCCAGTAGGGGACAGGGGGCCTCCTACGAGCAGTACTTC	CASRGQGASYEQYF
TRBV2	-	-	TRBJ1-5	TGTGCCAGCAGTGAAGCAACAGGGAACTATCAGCCCCAGCATTTT	CASSEATGNYQPQHF
TRBV7-9	TRBD1	few	TRBJ1-2	TGTGCCAGCAGCCCCGGGGGCCAGGGGGCGGAGTGGGGCTACACCTTC	CASSPGGQGAEWGYTF
TRBV19	-	-	TRBJ2-7	TGTGCCAGTAAGGCGACGTCTGGCAGGGCCTACGAGCAGTACTTC	CASKATSGRAYEQYF
TRBV27	-	-	TRBJ1-2	TGTGCCAGCGGCCCACGACAGCGTAACTATGGCTACACCTTC	CASGPRQRNYGYTF
TRBV2	-	-	TRBJ1-3	TGTGCCAGCAGACTAACGACAGGAGGTGGAAACACCATATATTTT	CASRLTTGGGNTIYF
TRBV9	-	-	TRBJ1-1	TGTGCCAGCAGCGCCATGGACAGGAACACTGAAGCTTTCTTT	CASSAMDRNTEAFF
TRBV7-6	-	few	TRBJ1-5	TGTGCCAGCAGCCCGGGAGGGTGGAATAGCAATCAGCCCCAGCATTTT	CASSPGGWNSNQPQHF